This T cell receptor beta chain came from a study of T cell changes during pregnancy in multiple sclerosis. Some clones are missing from TCRdb's copy, which holds only in-frame ones; the method was immunoSEQ multiplex PCR. The sample holds around 59,000 clones, about 90% seen once. The V segment lost 2 bases and the J segment 4 bases; nucleotides outside the gene matches: 10. The germline V gene has CDR1 SGHAT and CDR2 FQDESV (reference sequence). The CDR3 extends over 16 amino acids. The source is a female donor with multiple sclerosis, enrolled in a pregnancy study. The V gene is TRBV11-1, the J gene TRBJ1-2; 7 positions match TRBD1. The sequencing here drew on CD4+ T cells from peripheral blood mononuclear cells, taken in the first trimester of pregnancy. Written as DNA, the CDR3 is TGTGCCAGCAGCTTAACCCCTGGGGACAGAGCCTATGGCTACACCTTC. Translation: CASSLTPGDRAYGYTF.